This TCR beta chain derives from a study of beta chain features in type 1 diabetes (dated by TCRdb to the late 2010s). Study-level background: Mean age, gender distribution, total cell number and subset yield were not different between patients and healthy donors. The study compared the TCRB repertoires of sorted circulating CD4+ T cell subsets in recently diagnosed type 1 diabetes patients with those in matched healthy donors. Whereas all 28 donors provided naive and central memory subsets, regulatory and stem cell-like memory subsets were isolated from just 8 patients and about eight healthy donors. A total of approximately 100,000,000 sorted cells were examined across all samples, and the number of cells per subset was strongly correlated with RNA yield.

Each donor gave one peripheral blood draw, averaging roughly 100 mL, which was collected into heparinised tubes. Naive, central memory, regulatory and stem cell-like memory CD4+ T cells were sorted on a BD FACSAria II using a panel including CD45RO, CCR7, CD25, CD127, CD95 and CD27. A purity above 98% was achieved for all sorted populations. Right away, PBMCs were isolated by Lymphoprep density gradient centrifugation and were stained directly, with no culture step. So that batch effects would be minimized, each experiment stained and sorted samples in pairs, pairing one healthy donor with one patient. The paper's findings and limits, for the study overall: Naive, central memory and regulatory TCRB repertoires appeared to be more similar among patients than among healthy donors. Type 1 diabetes patients showed a moderate but significant shortening of TCRB CDR3 length in all four CD4+ subsets. Because cDNA rather than genomic DNA was sequenced, highly expressing activated cells could have been over-represented, although no difference in activation and CD3 levels was found between groups. At VDJ recombination sites, patients with type 1 diabetes made fewer insertions and deleted more nucleotides, a pattern implying thymic rearrangement abnormalities. PCR may preferentially amplify shorter templates, but because patient and control samples were amplified and corrected together, any resulting skew would affect both groups equally. HLA sub-analyses involved small numbers of individuals, so any influence of HLA type on TCRB rearrangement remained unresolved.

From a lookup of the germline V gene (reference sequence), CDR1 and CDR2 are LNHDA and SQIVND. There are 16 amino acids in the CDR3, from cysteine to phenylalanine inclusive. Of all the DNA, just the CDR3 is kept, 48 bases in frame from base 1. V is trimmed back by 5 bases and J by 0 bases, and the junction contains 4 bases that no gene match accounts for. All of the isolated RNA was reverse transcribed with the High Capacity cDNA Reverse Transcription Kit, so expressed TCRB transcripts were sequenced. Naive, central memory and regulatory T cell samples underwent deep immunoSEQ sequencing, averaging around 4 million total reads per sample. After sorted cells were lysed in RLT buffer, RNA was extracted with DNase-treated RNeasy Micro or Mini kits, with the choice depending on cell number. To prevent cross-contamination, every cell subset was processed on its own, while patient and healthy donor samples were processed together. Using the immunoSEQ multiplex PCR, TCRB sequences were amplified from cDNA into 87-bp fragments spanning the CDR3 region. The amplicons were sequenced using the Illumina HiSeq platform. Per the original workflow: PCR bias was corrected computationally using synthetic template baselines, and reads within Hamming distance 2 were collapsed, with unmergeable singletons discarded. Reads were aligned against IMGT so that V, D and J genes, CDR3 length and insertions or deletions at six rearrangement sites could be assigned. Within each subset, clonotype counts were normalized to sorted cell number, after which true diversity and Gini coefficients were computed with the tcR R package. The overlap coefficient, calculated on TCRB nucleotide sequences, was used to measure repertoire sharing. The table comes from immuneACCESS by way of TCRdb, which keeps in-frame sequences with V and J called. Part of the clones is missing from these tables; in studies checked, under half for an unresolved V gene and the rest for unknown reasons. V, J and clone size derive from that table, while D and trimming were established from the DNA sequence. The sample table lists 250,000 to 400,000 clones, 11% to 15% of them with a count of one. About 6.6% of the sample goes to the ten largest clones.

As for this clone: Its specific antigen is unknown. There are no base qualities to consult, and no much larger clone falls within one base.

Sequenced input: central memory CD4+ T cells from blood. The chain links TRBV19 with TRBJ2-4; TRBD1 agrees with 10 junctional bases. The receptor was derived from a man between 25 and 39 years old in good health. At the DNA level, the sequence is TGTGCCAGTAGTGTGACAGGGGGCCTAGCCAAAAACATTCAGTACTTC. Translated, this gives CASSVTGGLAKNIQYF.